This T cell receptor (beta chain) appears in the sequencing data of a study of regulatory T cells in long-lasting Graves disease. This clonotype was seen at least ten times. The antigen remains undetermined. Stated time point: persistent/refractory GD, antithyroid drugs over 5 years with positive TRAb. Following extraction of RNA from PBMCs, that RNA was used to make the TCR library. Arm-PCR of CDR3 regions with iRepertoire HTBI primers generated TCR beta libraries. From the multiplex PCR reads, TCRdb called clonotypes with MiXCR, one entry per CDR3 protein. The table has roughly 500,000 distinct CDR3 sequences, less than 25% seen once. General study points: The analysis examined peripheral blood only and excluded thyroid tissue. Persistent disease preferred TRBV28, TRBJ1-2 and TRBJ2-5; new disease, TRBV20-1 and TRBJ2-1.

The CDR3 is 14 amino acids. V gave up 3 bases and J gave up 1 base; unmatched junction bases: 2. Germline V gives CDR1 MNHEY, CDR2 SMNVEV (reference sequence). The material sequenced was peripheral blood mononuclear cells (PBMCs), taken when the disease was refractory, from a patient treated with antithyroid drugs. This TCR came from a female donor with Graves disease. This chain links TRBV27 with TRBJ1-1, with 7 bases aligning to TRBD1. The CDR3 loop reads CASSFSGGNTEAFF. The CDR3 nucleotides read TGTGCCAGCAGTTTCTCAGGGGGGAACACTGAAGCTTTCTTT.